These 11 T cell receptor beta chains were all obtained from the same sample, sequenced in a study of blood T cell repertoires in COVID-19. The repertoire was sequenced with immunoSEQ multiplex PCR; TCRdb's copy has only in-frame clones and lacks some. Here the sample spans 300,000 to 450,000 clones, over 75% being singletons. Source material: PBMCs or T cells enriched from blood (not recorded which). The source is a man aged 35-49 years in a cohort exposed to, infected with or recovered from COVID-19 (not recorded which).

This sequence joins TRBV18 and TRBJ2-3; 13 bases are a match to TRBD2. The CDR3 has 15 amino acids. Germline V lookup: CDR1 KGHSH, CDR2 LQKENI. Trimming took 4 bases from V and 6 from J; bases not matched to a gene: 4. The CDR3 region is CASSRRTSGSDTQYF. CDR3 DNA sequence: TGTGCCAGCTCACGACGGACTAGCGGGAGTGATACGCAGTATTTT.

The chain recombines TRBV12-2 with TRBJ1-2; the table's D call of TRBD1 was not tested on the DNA. TRBV12-2 is reported as a pseudogene. The CDR3 length is 16 residues. The CDR3, as DNA: TGTGCAAGTCGCTCACCGGGACAGGGGGCTAACTATGGCTACACCTTC. It is translated as CASRSPGQGANYGYTF.

This clone was detected once. The chain carries TRBV18 and TRBJ1-5; D is possibly TRBD1 (6 bases). CDR1 and CDR2 from the germline V gene are KGHSH and LQKENI. V lost 8 bases and J 10 bases, leaving 15 bases between the germline ends. CDR3 size: 12 residues. The CDR3 region has the DNA TGTGCCAGCGCCTCGACAGGACAACCCCAGCATTTT. Amino acid sequence: CASASTGQPQHF.

This chain connects TRBV2 to TRBJ2-1; maybe TRBD2 (6 bases). Germline CDR1 and CDR2: SNHLY and FYNNEI. This CDR3 contains 14 residues. Trimming took 4 bases from V and 4 from J, leaving 11 bases between them. The CDR3 loop is CASSGGGRYNEQFF. The CDR3 region has the DNA TGTGCCAGCAGTGGAGGTGGGAGGTACAATGAGCAGTTCTTC.

This clone was counted ten times or more. This chain uses TRBV10-1 with TRBJ2-2; the match to TRBD1 covers 7 bases. This CDR3 is built from 19 residues. Looked up from germline, CDR1 is WNHNN and CDR2 is SYGVQD (reference sequence). V shed 3 bases, J shed 1 base, and the junction held 14 bases outside the gene matches. The DNA of the CDR3 is TGCGCCAGCAGTGAAATAGTTTATACCGGGACAGTGAACACCGGGGAGCTGTTTTTT. The encoded protein is CASSEIVYTGTVNTGELFF.

The chain has TRBV6-5 and TRBJ1-5; TRBD1 matches 11 bases. CDR1 and CDR2 (germline): MNHEY, SVGAGI. V lost 6 bases and J lost 7; bases outside the gene matches: 5. The CDR3 has 14 amino acids. CDR3 loop: CASSQRTGGQPQHF. The CDR3 coding sequence is TGTGCCAGCAGCCAAAGGACAGGGGGCCAGCCCCAGCATTTT.

J is TRBJ2-2 and V is TRBV4-2, with D possibly TRBD2 on 5 matching bases. Germline V gene sequence: CDR1 LGHNA, CDR2 YNFKEQ. CDR3 size: 18 residues. The V end was cut by 0 bases, the J end by 0 bases, with 14 bases between. As DNA, the CDR3 is TGTGCCAGCAGCCAAGAAGGGAGATTCCCGACGAACACCGGGGAGCTGTTTTTT. This codes for CASSQEGRFPTNTGELFF.

The J gene is TRBJ2-5, the V gene TRBV7-9, with a possible D match to TRBD1 (6 bases). Trimming stripped 3 bases from V and 9 bases from J, with 11 bases between. The CDR3 loop spans 12 amino acids. From germline, CDR1 is SEHNR and CDR2 FQNEAQ (reference sequence). This CDR3 is CASSLTGQSQYF. The CDR3 nucleotides are TGTGCCAGCAGCTTGACAGGCCAGTCCCAGTACTTC.

The V and J genes are TRBV23-1 and TRBJ2-7, with no clear D. TRBV23-1 is annotated as an ORF whose role is uncertain. The CDR3 totals 11 residues. CDR3 loop: CGVDCPLQQYF. The CDR3, as DNA: TGCGGAGTTGACTGTCCTTTGCAGCAGTACTTC.

The CDR3 coding sequence is TGTGCCAGCAGCCCGGAGGGAAGCTCCTACAATGAGCAGTTCTTC. Protein product: CASSPEGSSYNEQFF. The chain recombines TRBV7-2 with TRBJ2-1; perhaps TRBD2 as D (6 bases). The CDR3 has 15 residues. V lost 5 bases and J lost 0, with 11 bases in between. Germline CDR1 SGHTA, CDR2 FQGNSA.

This chain links TRBV6-5 with TRBJ2-1; maybe TRBD2 (5 bases). Germline V gene sequence: CDR1 MNHEY, CDR2 SVGAGI. This CDR3 spans 15 amino acids. The ends were cut back, 3 bases at V and 7 bases at J, with 16 bases in the middle. CDR3 amino acids: CASSYRAIPGNEQFF. The CDR3 DNA sequence: TGTGCCAGCAGTTATCGGGCTATCCCGGGGAATGAGCAGTTCTTC.